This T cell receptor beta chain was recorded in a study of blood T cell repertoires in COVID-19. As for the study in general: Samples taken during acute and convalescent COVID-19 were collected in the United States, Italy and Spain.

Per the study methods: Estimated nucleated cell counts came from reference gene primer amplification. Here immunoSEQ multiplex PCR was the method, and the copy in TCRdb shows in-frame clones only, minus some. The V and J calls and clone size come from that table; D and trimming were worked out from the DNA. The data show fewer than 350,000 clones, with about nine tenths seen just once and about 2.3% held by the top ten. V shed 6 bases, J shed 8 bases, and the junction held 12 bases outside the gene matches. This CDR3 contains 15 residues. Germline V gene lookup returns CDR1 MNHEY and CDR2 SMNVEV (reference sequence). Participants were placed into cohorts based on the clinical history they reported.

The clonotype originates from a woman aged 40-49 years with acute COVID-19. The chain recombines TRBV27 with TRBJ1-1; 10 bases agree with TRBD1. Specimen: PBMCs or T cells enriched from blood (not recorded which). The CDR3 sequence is CASSRIQGTGEEAFF. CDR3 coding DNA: TGTGCCAGCAGCCGCATCCAAGGGACAGGGGAAGAAGCTTTCTTT.